This T cell receptor (beta chain) came from a study of blood T cells in healthy people across ages. The CDR3 totals 13 residues. V lost 9 bases, J lost 8 bases, and 9 bases stayed unmatched. Findings and limits, study-wide: Researchers said unsorted PBMCs prevented a conclusive naive versus antigen-experienced comparison.

Turning to this clonotype: Its antigen is as yet unknown.

Primed by a sample-barcoded 5' primer and a J-beta primer mix, a second PCR proceeded for roughly 7 to 12 cycles. Each sample provided no less than 2.5 million CDR3-containing paired-end reads. Each CDR3 protein gets one entry after TCRdb re-called the 5' RACE reads with MiXCR. The data show fewer than 2,000,000 distinct CDR3 sequences, with about 39% seen just once and 23% held by the top ten. The receptor was derived from a human donor in good health. The chain couples TRBV12-3 or TRBV12-4 to TRBJ2-1; 8 bases line up with TRBD2. The material sequenced was blood. The CDR3 reads CASQHSGTDEQFF. In nucleotides, the CDR3 is TGTGCCAGTCAGCATAGCGGGACGGATGAGCAGTTCTTC.